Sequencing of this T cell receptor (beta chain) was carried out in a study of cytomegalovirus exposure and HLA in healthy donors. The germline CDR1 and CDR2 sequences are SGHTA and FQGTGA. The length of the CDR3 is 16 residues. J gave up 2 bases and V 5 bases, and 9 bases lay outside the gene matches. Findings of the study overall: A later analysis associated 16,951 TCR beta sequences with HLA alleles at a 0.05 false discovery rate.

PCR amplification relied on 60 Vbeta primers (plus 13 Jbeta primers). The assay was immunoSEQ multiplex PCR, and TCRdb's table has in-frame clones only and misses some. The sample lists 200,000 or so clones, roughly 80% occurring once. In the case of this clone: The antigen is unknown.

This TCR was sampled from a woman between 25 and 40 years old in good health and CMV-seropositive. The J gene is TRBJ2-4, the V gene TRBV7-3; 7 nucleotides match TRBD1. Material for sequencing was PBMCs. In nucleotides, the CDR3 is TGTGCCAGCAGCGCTAGACAGGGTTGGCCCAAAAACATTCAGTACTTC. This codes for CASSARQGWPKNIQYF. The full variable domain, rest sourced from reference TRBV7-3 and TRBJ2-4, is GAGVSQTPSNKVTEKGKYVELRCDPISGHTALYWYRQSLGQGPEFLIYFQGTGAADDSGLPNDRFFAVRPEGSVSTLKIQRTERGDSAVYLCASSARQGWPKNIQYFGAGTRLSVL.